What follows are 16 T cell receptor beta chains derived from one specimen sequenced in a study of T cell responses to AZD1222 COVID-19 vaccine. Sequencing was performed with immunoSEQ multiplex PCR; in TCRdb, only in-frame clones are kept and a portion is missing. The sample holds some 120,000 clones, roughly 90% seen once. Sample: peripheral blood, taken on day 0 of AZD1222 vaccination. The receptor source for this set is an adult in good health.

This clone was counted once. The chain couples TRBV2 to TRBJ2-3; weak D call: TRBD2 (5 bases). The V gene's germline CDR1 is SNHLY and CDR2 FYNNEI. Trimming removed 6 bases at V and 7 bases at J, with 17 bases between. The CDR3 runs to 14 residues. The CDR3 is CASSGERASHTQYF. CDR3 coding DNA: TGTGCCAGCAGCGGGGAAAGGGCCTCTCATACGCAGTATTTT.

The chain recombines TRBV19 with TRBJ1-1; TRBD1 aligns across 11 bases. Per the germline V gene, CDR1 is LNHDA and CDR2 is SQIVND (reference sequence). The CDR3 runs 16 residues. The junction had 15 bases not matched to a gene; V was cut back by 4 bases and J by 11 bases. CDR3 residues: CASSTPRTGGASTAFF. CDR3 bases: TGTGCCAGTAGTACGCCCCGGACAGGGGGCGCCTCTACCGCTTTCTTT.

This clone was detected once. DNA of the CDR3: TGTGCCAGTAGTATATTACACGGGAACACTGAAGCTTTCTTT. It yields the protein CASSILHGNTEAFF. V usage is TRBV19 and J usage is TRBJ1-1; D remains unclear. CDR1 is LNHDA, CDR2 SQIVND, per germline (reference sequence). V was pared by 2 bases and J by 1 base, with 8 bases between. This CDR3 is 14 amino acids long.

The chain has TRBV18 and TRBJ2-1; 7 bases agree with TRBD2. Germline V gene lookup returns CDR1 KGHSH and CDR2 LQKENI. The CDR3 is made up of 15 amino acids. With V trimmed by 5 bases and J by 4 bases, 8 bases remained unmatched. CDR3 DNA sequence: TGTGCCAGCTCAATAAGCCTAGCGGAGTACAATGAGCAGTTCTTC. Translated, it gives CASSISLAEYNEQFF.

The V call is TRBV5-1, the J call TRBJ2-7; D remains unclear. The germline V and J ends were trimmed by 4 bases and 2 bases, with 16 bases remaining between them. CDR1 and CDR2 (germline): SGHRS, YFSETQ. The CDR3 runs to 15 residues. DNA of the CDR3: TGCGCCAGCAGCCCGAGCGTTGGTCAGACCTACGAGCAGTACTTC. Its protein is CASSPSVGQTYEQYF.

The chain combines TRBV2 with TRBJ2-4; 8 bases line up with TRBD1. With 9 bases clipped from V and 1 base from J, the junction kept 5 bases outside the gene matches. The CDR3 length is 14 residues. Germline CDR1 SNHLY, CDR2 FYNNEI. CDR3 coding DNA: TGTGCCAGTCAGGGGGCGGAGGCCAAAAACATTCAGTACTTC. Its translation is CASQGAEAKNIQYF. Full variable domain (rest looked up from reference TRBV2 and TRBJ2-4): EPEVTQTPSHQVTQMGQEVILRCVPISNHLYFYWYRQILGQKVEFLVSFYNNEISEKSEIFDDQFSVERPDGSNFTLKIRSTKLEDSAMYFCASQGAEAKNIQYFGAGTRLSVL.

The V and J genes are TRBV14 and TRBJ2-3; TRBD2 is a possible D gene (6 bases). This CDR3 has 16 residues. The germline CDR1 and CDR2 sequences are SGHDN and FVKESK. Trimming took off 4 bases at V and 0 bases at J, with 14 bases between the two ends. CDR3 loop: CASSRGKRASTDTQYF. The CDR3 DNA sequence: TGTGCCAGCAGCCGGGGAAAGCGGGCGAGCACAGATACGCAGTATTTT.

The CDR3 here is CASSGLLTSHSDTQYF. CDR3 coding DNA: TGTGCCAGCAGTGGCCTACTAACTAGCCACTCAGATACGCAGTATTTT. This chain connects TRBV27 to TRBJ2-3, with a weak D call TRBD2 (6 bases). The CDR3 length is 16 residues. V was shortened by 5 bases and J by 4 bases, with 19 bases between the two germline ends. The germline gives CDR1 MNHEY, CDR2 SMNVEV (reference sequence).

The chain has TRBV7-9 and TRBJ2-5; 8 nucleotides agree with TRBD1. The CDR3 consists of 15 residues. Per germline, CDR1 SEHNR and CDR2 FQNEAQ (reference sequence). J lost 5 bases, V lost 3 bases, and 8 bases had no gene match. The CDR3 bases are TGTGCCAGCAGCTTTGGGCAGGGGGCCGGGGAGACCCAGTACTTC. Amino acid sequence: CASSFGQGAGETQYF.

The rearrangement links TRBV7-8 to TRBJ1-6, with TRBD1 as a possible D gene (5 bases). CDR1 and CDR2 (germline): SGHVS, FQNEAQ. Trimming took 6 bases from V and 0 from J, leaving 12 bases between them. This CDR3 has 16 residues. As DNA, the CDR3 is TGTGCCAGCAGGGAGCCAGGGAGCTCCTATAATTCACCCCTCCACTTT. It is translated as CASREPGSSYNSPLHF.

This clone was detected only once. CDR3 nucleotides: TGCGCCAGCAGCTTCAAGGGCCAAAACATTCAGTACTTC. Encoded protein: CASSFKGQNIQYF. The genes are TRBV5-1 and TRBJ2-4; D remains ambiguous. Germline CDR1 and CDR2: SGHRS and YFSETQ. V lost 2 bases to trimming and J lost 5 bases, with 8 bases between them. CDR3 length: 13 amino acids.

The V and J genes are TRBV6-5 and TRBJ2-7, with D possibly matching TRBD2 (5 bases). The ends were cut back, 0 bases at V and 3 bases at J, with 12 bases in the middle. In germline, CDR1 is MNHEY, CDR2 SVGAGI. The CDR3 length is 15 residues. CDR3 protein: CASSYSTLGSYEQYF. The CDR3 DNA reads TGTGCCAGCAGTTACTCGACTTTAGGGAGCTACGAGCAGTACTTC.

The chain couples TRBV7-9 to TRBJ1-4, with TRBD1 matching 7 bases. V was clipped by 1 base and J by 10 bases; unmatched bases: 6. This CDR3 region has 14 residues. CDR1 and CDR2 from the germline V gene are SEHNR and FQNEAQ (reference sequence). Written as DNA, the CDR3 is TGTGCCAGCAGCTTAGGGCAGGGGGTCGGAAAACTGTTTTTT. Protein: CASSLGQGVGKLFF.

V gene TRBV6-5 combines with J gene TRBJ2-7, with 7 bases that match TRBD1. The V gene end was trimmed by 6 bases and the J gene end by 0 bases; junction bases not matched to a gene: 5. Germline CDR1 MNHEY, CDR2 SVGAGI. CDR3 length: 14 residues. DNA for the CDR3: TGTGCCAGCAGAAAGACAGGGAGCTCCTACGAGCAGTACTTC. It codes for CASRKTGSSYEQYF.

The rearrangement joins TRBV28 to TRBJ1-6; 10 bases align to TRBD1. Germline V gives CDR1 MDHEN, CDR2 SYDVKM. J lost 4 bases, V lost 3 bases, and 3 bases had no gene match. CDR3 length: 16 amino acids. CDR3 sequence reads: CASSFGQGGYNSPLHF. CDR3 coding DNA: TGTGCCAGCAGTTTTGGACAGGGGGGTTATAATTCACCCCTCCACTTT.

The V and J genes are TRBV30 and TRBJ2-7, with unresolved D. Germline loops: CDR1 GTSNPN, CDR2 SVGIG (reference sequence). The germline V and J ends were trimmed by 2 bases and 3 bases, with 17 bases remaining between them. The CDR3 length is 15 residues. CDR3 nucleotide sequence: TGTGCCTGGAGTACCGGACCCAATACCAACTACGAGCAGTACTTC. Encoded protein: CAWSTGPNTNYEQYF.